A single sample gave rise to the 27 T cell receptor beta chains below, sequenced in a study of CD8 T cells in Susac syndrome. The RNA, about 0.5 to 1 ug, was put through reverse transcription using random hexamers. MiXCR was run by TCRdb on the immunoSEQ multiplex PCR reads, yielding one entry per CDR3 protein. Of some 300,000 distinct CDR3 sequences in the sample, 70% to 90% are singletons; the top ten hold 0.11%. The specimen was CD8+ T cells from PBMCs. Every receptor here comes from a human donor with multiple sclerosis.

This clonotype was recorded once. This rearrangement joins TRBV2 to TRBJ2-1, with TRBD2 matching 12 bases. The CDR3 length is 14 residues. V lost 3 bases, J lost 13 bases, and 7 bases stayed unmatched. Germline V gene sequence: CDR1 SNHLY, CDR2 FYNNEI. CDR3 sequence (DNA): TGTGCCAGCAGTGATCCCGGACTAGCGGGAACTCAGTTCTTC. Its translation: CASSDPGLAGTQFF.

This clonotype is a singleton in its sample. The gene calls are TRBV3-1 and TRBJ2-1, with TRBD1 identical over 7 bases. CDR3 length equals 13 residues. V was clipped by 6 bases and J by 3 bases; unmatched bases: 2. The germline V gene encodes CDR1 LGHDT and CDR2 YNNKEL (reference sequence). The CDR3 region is CASSRDSYNEQFF. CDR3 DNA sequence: TGTGCCAGCAGTCGGGACAGCTACAATGAGCAGTTCTTC.

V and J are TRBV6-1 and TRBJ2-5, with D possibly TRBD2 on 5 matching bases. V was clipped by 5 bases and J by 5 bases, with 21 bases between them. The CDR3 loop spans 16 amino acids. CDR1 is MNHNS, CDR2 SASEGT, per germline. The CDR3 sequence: CASSPEGLPGWETQYF. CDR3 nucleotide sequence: TGTGCCAGCAGTCCCGAGGGCCTACCGGGCTGGGAGACCCAGTACTTC.

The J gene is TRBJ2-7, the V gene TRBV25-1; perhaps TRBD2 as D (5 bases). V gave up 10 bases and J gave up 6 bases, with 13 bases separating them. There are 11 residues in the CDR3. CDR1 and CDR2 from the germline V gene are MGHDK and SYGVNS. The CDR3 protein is CATIRRGEQYF. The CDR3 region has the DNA TGTGCCACCATCAGACGGGGCGAGCAGTACTTC.

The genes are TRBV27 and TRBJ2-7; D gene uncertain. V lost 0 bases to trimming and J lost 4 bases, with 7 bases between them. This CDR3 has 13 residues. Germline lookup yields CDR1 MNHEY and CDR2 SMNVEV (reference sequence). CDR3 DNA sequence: TGTGCCAGCAGTTTATCGGCGATGTACGAGCAGTACTTC. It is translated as CASSLSAMYEQYF.

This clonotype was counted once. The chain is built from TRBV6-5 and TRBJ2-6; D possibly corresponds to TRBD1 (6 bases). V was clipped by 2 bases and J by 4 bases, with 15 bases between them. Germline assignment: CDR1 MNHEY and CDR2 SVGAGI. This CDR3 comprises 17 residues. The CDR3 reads CASSYRLEGVGANVLTF. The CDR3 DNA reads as TGTGCCAGCAGTTACCGCCTAGAGGGGGTAGGGGCCAACGTCCTGACTTTC.

The CDR3 sequence: CASSLSRDRHYGYTF. The CDR3 coding sequence is TGTGCCAGCAGTTTATCCAGGGATCGTCACTATGGCTACACCTTC. The chain is built from TRBV27 and TRBJ1-2; D is possibly TRBD1 (5 bases). Trimming removed 0 bases at V and 3 bases at J, with 11 bases between. Germline CDR1 and CDR2: MNHEY and SMNVEV (reference sequence). This CDR3 contains 15 residues.

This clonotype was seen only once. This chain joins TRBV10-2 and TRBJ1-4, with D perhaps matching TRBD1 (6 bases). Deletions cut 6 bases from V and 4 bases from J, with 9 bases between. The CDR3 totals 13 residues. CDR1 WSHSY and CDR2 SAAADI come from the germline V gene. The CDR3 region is CASRGQLNEKLFF. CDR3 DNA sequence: TGCGCCAGCAGGGGACAACTTAATGAAAAACTGTTTTTT.

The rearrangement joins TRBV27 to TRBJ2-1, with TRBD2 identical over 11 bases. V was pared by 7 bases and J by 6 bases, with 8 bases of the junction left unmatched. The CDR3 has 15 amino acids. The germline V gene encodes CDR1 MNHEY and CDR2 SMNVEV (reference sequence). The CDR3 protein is CASTDLAGGLNEQFF. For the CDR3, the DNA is TGTGCCAGCACCGACCTAGCGGGGGGCCTCAATGAGCAGTTCTTC.

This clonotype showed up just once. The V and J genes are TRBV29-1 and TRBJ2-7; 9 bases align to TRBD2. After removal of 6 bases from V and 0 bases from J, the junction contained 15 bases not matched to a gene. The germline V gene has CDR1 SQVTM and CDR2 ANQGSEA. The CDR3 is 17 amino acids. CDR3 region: CSVKGLAPPFSSYEQYF. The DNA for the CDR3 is TGCAGCGTGAAGGGACTAGCTCCTCCTTTTAGCTCCTACGAGCAGTACTTC.

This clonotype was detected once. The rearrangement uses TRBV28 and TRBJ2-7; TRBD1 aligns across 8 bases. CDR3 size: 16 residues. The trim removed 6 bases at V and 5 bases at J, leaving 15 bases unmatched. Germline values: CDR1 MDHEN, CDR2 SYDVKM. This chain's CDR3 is CASSQLGAGGSDEQYF. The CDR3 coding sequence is TGTGCCAGCAGCCAATTAGGGGCAGGGGGCTCGGACGAGCAGTACTTC. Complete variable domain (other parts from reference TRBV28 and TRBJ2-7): DVKVTQSSRYLVKRTGEKVFLECVQDMDHENMFWYRQDPGLGLRLIYFSYDVKMKEKGDIPEGYSVSREKKERFSLILESASTNQTSMYLCASSQLGAGGSDEQYFGPGTRLTVT.

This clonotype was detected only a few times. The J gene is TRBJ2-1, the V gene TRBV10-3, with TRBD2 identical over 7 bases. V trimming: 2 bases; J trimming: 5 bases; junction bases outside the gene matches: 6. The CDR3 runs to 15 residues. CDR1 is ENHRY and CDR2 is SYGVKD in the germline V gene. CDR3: CAISEPGGYNNEQFF. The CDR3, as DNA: TGTGCCATCAGTGAGCCGGGGGGATACAACAATGAGCAGTTCTTC.

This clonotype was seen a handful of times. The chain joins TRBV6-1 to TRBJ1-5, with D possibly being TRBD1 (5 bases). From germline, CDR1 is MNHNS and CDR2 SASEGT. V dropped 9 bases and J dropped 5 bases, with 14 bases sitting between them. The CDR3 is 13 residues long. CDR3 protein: CASGSKGHQPQHF. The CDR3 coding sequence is TGTGCCAGTGGGTCCAAGGGACATCAGCCCCAGCATTTT.

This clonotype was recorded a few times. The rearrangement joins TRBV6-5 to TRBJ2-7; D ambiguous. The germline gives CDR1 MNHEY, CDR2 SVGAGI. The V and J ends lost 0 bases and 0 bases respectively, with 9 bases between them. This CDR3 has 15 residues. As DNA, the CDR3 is TGTGCCAGCAGTTACTCGTCCTCCAGCTCCTACGAGCAGTACTTC. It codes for CASSYSSSSSYEQYF.

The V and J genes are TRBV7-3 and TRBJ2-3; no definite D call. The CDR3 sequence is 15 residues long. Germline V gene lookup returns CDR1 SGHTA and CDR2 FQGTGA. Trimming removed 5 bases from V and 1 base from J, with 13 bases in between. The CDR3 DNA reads TGTGCCAGCAGCGCGGATGAGGCCCGCACAGATACGCAGTATTTT. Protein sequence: CASSADEARTDTQYF.

This CDR3 reads CASSRAGDTEAFF. The CDR3 nucleotides are TGTGCCAGCAGTCGGGCGGGGGACACTGAAGCTTTCTTT. This chain joins TRBV27 and TRBJ1-1; possible D gene TRBD1, 5 bases. V gave up 5 bases and J gave up 3 bases, with 10 bases separating them. The CDR3 runs to 13 residues. Germline V gene lookup returns CDR1 MNHEY and CDR2 SMNVEV (reference sequence).

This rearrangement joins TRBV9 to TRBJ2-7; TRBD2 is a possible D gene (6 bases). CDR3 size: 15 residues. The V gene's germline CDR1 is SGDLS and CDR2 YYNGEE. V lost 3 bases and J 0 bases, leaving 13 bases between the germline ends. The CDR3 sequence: CASSAGLGSSYEQYF. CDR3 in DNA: TGTGCCAGCAGCGCGGGACTCGGGAGCTCCTACGAGCAGTACTTC.

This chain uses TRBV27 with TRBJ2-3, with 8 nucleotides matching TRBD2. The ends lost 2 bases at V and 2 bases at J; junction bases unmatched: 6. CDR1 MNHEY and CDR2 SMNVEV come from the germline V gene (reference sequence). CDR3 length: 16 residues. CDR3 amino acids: CASSLITSGLTDTQYF. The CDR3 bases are TGTGCCAGCAGTTTAATTACTAGCGGTCTCACAGATACGCAGTATTTT.

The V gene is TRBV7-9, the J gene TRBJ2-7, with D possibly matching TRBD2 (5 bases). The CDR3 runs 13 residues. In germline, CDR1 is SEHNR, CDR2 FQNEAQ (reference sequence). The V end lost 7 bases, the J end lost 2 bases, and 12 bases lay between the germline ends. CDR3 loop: CASTITGTYEQYF. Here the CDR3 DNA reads TGTGCCAGCACCATTACGGGGACCTACGAGCAGTACTTC.

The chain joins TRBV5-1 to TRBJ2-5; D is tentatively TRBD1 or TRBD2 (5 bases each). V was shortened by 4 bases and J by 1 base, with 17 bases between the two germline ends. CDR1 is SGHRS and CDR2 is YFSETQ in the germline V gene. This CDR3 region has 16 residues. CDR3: CASSPGGRDRQETQYF. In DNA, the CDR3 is TGCGCCAGCAGCCCCGGCGGCCGGGACCGCCAAGAGACCCAGTACTTC. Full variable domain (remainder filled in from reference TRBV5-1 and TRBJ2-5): KAGVTQTPRYLIKTRGQQVTLSCSPISGHRSVSWYQQTPGQGLQFLFEYFSETQRNKGNFPGRFSGRQFSNSRSEMNVSTLELGDSALYLCASSPGGRDRQETQYFGPGTRLLVL.

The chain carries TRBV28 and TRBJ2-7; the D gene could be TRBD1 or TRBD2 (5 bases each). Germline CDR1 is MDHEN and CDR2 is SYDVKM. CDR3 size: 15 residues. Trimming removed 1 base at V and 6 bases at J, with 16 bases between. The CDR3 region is CASSLLPFGGSEQYF. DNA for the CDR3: TGTGCCAGCAGTTTATTACCCTTTGGGGGTAGCGAGCAGTACTTC.

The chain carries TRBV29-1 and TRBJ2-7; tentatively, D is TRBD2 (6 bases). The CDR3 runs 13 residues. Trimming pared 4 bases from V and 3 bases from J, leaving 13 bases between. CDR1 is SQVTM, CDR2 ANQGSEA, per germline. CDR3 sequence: CSVVPGGNYEQYF. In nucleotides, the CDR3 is TGCAGCGTTGTTCCCGGCGGGAACTACGAGCAGTACTTC.

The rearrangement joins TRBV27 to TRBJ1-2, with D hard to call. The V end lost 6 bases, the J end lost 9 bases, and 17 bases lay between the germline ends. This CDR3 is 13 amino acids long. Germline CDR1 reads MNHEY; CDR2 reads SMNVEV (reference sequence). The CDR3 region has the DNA TGTGCCAGCAGCCCCGGTCCCCGAGGACGCTACACCTTC. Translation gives CASSPGPRGRYTF.

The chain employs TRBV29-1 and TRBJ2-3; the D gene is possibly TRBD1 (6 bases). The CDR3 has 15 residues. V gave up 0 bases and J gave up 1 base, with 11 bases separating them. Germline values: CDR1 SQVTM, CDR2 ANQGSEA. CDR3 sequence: CSVEDRGDGTDTQYF. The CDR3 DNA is TGCAGCGTTGAAGACAGGGGTGACGGCACAGATACGCAGTATTTT.

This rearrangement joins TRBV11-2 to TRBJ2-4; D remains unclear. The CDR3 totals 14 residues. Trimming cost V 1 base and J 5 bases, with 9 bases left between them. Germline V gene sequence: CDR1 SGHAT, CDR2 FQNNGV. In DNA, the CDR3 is TGTGCCAGCAGCTTAGGCAGGAGTCAAAACATTCAGTACTTC. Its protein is CASSLGRSQNIQYF.

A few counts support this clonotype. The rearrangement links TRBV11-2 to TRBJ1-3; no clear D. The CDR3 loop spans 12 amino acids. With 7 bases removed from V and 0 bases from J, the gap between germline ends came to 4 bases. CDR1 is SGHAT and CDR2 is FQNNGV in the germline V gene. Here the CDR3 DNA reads TGTGCCAGCACCAGCTCTGGAAACACCATATATTTT. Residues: CASTSSGNTIYF.

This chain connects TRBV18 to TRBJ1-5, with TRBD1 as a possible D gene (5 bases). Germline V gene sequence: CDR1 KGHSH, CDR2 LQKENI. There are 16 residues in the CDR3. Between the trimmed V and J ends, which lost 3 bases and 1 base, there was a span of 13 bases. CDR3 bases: TGTGCCAGCTCACCCGGGAGGGACTTCAGCAATCAGCCCCAGCATTTT. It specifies CASSPGRDFSNQPQHF.